This is a list of T cell receptor beta chains from one sample in a study of blood T cells in healthy people across ages. TCRdb re-called the 5' RACE reads with MiXCR, one entry per CDR3 protein. The sample consists of hundreds of thousands of distinct CDR3 sequences, 24% of them appearing once. These data were likewise used in another study, on T cells of mothers and their children.

The sequenced sample consisted of blood. These receptors all stem from a boy aged 5 to 17 in good health. Both conserved end residues are part of each CDR3. A D gene is named only where the DNA matches it firmly. Size is omitted from some rows. Given values are once, few, many or a class for expanded clones.

abundance	v_gene	j_gene	d_gene	CDR3aa	CDR3nt
few	TRBV2	TRBJ1-4	TRBD1	CASSGARGSEKLFF	TGTGCCAGCAGTGGGGCCAGGGGGTCTGAAAAACTGTTTTTT
-	TRBV20-1	TRBJ2-5	TRBD1	CSARDETGEETQYF	TGCAGTGCTAGAGATGAGACAGGGGAAGAGACCCAGTACTTC
few	TRBV6-6	TRBJ1-5	TRBD1	CASSYAGQNSNQPQHF	TGTGCCAGCAGTTACGCGGGACAGAATAGCAATCAGCCCCAGCATTTT
-	TRBV30	TRBJ2-2	-	CAWSRGSSRTGELFF	TGTGCCTGGAGTAGGGGTTCCAGTCGGACCGGGGAGCTGTTTTTT
few	TRBV11-1	TRBJ2-5	TRBD1	CASSFGQARETQYF	TGTGCCAGCAGCTTTGGACAGGCCCGAGAGACCCAGTACTTC
-	TRBV20-1	TRBJ2-3	-	CSASGETDTQYF	TGCAGTGCTAGCGGGGAAACAGATACGCAGTATTTT
many	TRBV12-3/TRBV12-4	TRBJ1-2	-	CASSLGSQFGYTF	TGTGCCAGCAGTTTAGGTTCACAGTTCGGCTACACCTTC
few	TRBV7-9	TRBJ1-2	TRBD1	CASSLGGQFYGCTF	TGTGCCAGCAGCTTAGGGGGACAGTTCTATGGCTGCACCTTC
-	TRBV20-1	TRBJ2-6	-	CSASGRSGANVLTF	TGCAGTGCGAGTGGGAGATCTGGGGCCAACGTCCTGACTTTC
few	TRBV10-3	TRBJ1-5	-	CAIGPGFSNQPQHF	TGTGCCATCGGTCCGGGATTTAGCAATCAGCCCCAGCATTTT
many	TRBV5-6	TRBJ1-2	-	CASSFGQNYGYTF	TGTGCCAGCAGCTTCGGGCAGAACTATGGCTACACCTTC
many	TRBV6-6	TRBJ2-3	TRBD2	CASDLGTSSEDTQYF	TGTGCCAGCGACCTCGGGACTAGCTCTGAAGATACGCAGTATTTT
-	TRBV15	TRBJ2-7	TRBD2	CATSRPLPGLGYEQYF	TGTGCCACCAGCAGACCACTCCCGGGACTAGGGTACGAGCAGTACTTC
-	TRBV12-3/TRBV12-4	TRBJ1-6	-	CASSLRQSNSPLHF	TGTGCCAGCAGTTTACGTCAGTCGAATTCACCCCTCCACTTT
-	TRBV6-2/TRBV6-3	TRBJ1-2	-	CASSYGETLNYGYTF	TGTGCCAGCAGTTACGGGGAGACCCTTAACTATGGCTACACCTTC
-	TRBV27	TRBJ2-1	-	CASSLLWGLTSYNEQFF	TGTGCCAGCAGTTTATTATGGGGGTTAACGTCCTACAATGAGCAGTTCTTC
-	TRBV5-1	TRBJ1-5	-	CASSFDFNQPQHF	TGCGCCAGCAGCTTCGACTTCAATCAGCCCCAGCATTTT
few	TRBV12-3/TRBV12-4	TRBJ2-7	TRBD1	CASSRTGSLYEQYF	TGTGCCAGCAGCCGGACAGGGTCCCTCTACGAGCAGTACTTC
-	TRBV7-9	TRBJ1-3	-	CASSSTRFSGNTIYF	TGTGCCAGCAGCTCCACCCGGTTCTCTGGAAACACCATATATTTT
few	TRBV7-2	TRBJ1-1	-	CASSPSAGVNTEAFF	TGTGCCAGCAGCCCCAGCGCGGGTGTGAACACTGAAGCTTTCTTT
few	TRBV12-3/TRBV12-4	TRBJ1-5	TRBD1	CASSSGTERNQPQHF	TGTGCCAGCAGTTCAGGGACAGAACGAAATCAGCCCCAGCATTTT
-	TRBV4-3	TRBJ2-7	-	CASSQEKGVYEQYF	TGCGCCAGCAGCCAAGAAAAGGGGGTCTACGAGCAGTACTTC
-	TRBV9	TRBJ2-7	-	CASSVGPGSYYEQYF	TGTGCCAGCAGCGTAGGCCCCGGCTCCTACTACGAGCAGTACTTC
-	TRBV29-1	TRBJ1-2	-	CSVDPGNYGYTF	TGCAGCGTTGACCCAGGGAACTATGGCTACACCTTC
few	TRBV11-2	TRBJ2-7	-	CASSLYPGSSYEQYF	TGTGCCAGCAGCTTATACCCAGGGAGCTCCTACGAGCAGTACTTC
-	TRBV20-1	TRBJ2-7	-	CSARTTSDSYQKLVYEQYF	TGCAGTGCTAGAACCACATCAGACAGCTACCAAAAATTAGTCTACGAGCAGTACTTC
-	TRBV10-3	TRBJ2-3	TRBD2	CAISGTSGLQQYF	TGTGCCATCAGCGGGACTAGCGGATTGCAGCAGTATTTT
-	TRBV5-6	TRBJ2-1	TRBD2	CASRLGTRGNEQFF	TGTGCCAGCAGGCTCGGGACTAGGGGCAATGAGCAGTTCTTC
many	TRBV28	TRBJ2-1	-	CASSSRSWQFF	TGTGCCAGCAGTTCCCGGTCTTGGCAGTTCTTC